Shown below are 17 T cell receptor beta chains from a single sample sequenced in a study of spatial heterogeneity in lung cancer. TCRdb independently ran MiXCR on the 5' RACE reads; one entry per CDR3 protein. The sample has over 15,000 distinct CDR3 sequences, around 6.2% seen once. The time point here: sample taken at primary tumor resection. Their cognate antigens are unknown. Study results and caveats: Mutation counts in tumors were tracked by counts of expanded intratumoral alpha and beta TCRs.

The sequences come from lung tumor tissue, collected at surgery. The receptors stem from a male donor with early-stage non-small cell lung cancer.

This clonotype came up many times. Because the library targeted alpha chains, this beta chain is an off-target read whose size means little. The chain uses TRBV20-1 and TRBJ1-2; D is possibly TRBD1 (5 bases). CDR3 length: 13 residues. From germline, CDR1 is DFQATT and CDR2 SNEGSKA (reference sequence). V was trimmed by 7 bases and J by 3 bases, leaving 15 bases between them. The CDR3 protein is CSVRRQYHYGYTF. Written as DNA, the CDR3 is TGCAGTGTTCGTCGACAGTACCACTATGGCTACACCTTC.

This clonotype was seen at least ten times. Being off target in a library aimed at alpha chains, this beta chain has a size of little meaning. This chain connects TRBV7-2 to TRBJ2-2, with D maybe TRBD2 (6 bases). Trimming removed 2 bases at V and 5 bases at J, with 15 bases between. The germline CDR1 and CDR2 sequences are SGHTA and FQGNSA. The CDR3 is made up of 16 amino acids. The CDR3, as DNA: TGTGCCAGCAGCTTACTGGTTCTAGCGCAAACCGGGGAGCTGTTTTTT. It encodes CASSLLVLAQTGELFF.

A few counts support this clonotype. This beta chain was picked up by a library intended for alpha chains and is off target, so its count carries little meaning. This sequence joins TRBV7-2 and TRBJ2-1; D perhaps matches TRBD1 (6 bases). The CDR3 runs 15 residues. V was pared by 8 bases and J by 0 bases, with 14 bases between. From germline, CDR1 is SGHTA and CDR2 FQGNSA. The DNA for the CDR3 is TGTGCCAGCGGACGGGACATGAGCTCCTACAATGAGCAGTTCTTC. It encodes CASGRDMSSYNEQFF. Full variable domain (remainder filled in from reference TRBV7-2 and TRBJ2-1): GAGVSQSPSNKVTEKGKDVELRCDPISGHTALYWYRQSLGQGLEFLIYFQGNSAPDKSGLPSDRFSAERTGGSVSTLTIQRTQQEDSAVYLCASGRDMSSYNEQFFGPGTRLTVL.

This clonotype appeared a few times. This beta chain was picked up by a library intended for alpha chains and is off target, so its count carries little meaning. J is TRBJ2-7 and V is TRBV12-3 or TRBV12-4; weak D call: TRBD2 (6 bases). The V end was cut by 3 bases, the J end by 4 bases, with 13 bases between. This CDR3 is built from 14 residues. This chain's CDR3 is CASSFGGVRYEQYF. Here the CDR3 DNA reads TGTGCCAGCAGTTTCGGGGGAGTAAGGTACGAGCAGTACTTC.

This clonotype was recorded at least ten times. This beta chain is off target for a library built for alpha chains, so its abundance means little. The chain couples TRBV24-1 to TRBJ2-1, with 7 nucleotides matching TRBD1. V trimming: 5 bases; J trimming: 5 bases; junction bases outside the gene matches: 11. CDR3 length: 16 residues. Germline values: CDR1 KGHDR, CDR2 SFDVKD. The CDR3 sequence: CATSGLTGNVNNEQFF. The CDR3 coding sequence is TGTGCCACCAGTGGCCTGACAGGGAATGTCAACAATGAGCAGTTCTTC.

As for this clonotype: The size of this beta chain means little, since it is a stray read in a library made for alpha chains. This chain links TRBV7-2 with TRBJ2-7; D might be TRBD1 or TRBD2, each matching 5 bases. V was cut by 6 bases and J by 5 bases, with 8 bases left in between. CDR3 length: 11 residues. From germline, CDR1 is SGHTA and CDR2 FQGNSA. CDR3 nucleotide sequence: TGTGCCAGCAGGGGGGTGAACGAGCAGTACTTC. Its protein is CASRGVNEQYF.

By its share, this clonotype is medium-sized. Little can be read into the size of this beta chain, an off-target read in a library designed for alpha chains. The chain joins TRBV19 to TRBJ2-5; 8 bases line up with TRBD1. Trimming cost V 8 bases and J 1 base; bases outside gene matches: 6. CDR1 and CDR2 from the germline V gene are LNHDA and SQIVND (reference sequence). The CDR3 sequence is 14 residues long. The CDR3 region is CASSDRGFQETQYF. CDR3 DNA sequence: TGTGCCAGTTCAGACAGGGGATTCCAAGAGACCCAGTACTTC.

This clonotype was observed at least ten times. This beta chain appears as a stray read in a library generated for alpha chains; its size is not informative. This rearrangement joins TRBV6-2 or TRBV6-3 to TRBJ2-7; 9 nucleotides align to TRBD1. The CDR3 totals 15 residues. Germline CDR1 is MNHEY and CDR2 is SVGEGT. The trim removed 4 bases at V and 2 bases at J, leaving 6 bases unmatched. The CDR3 here is CASSSDRDRAYEQYF. The DNA of the CDR3 is TGTGCCAGCAGTTCTGACCGGGACAGGGCCTACGAGCAGTACTTC.

In this sample, this clonotype turned up many times. The library was prepared for alpha chains; this beta chain is a stray read, so its frequency means little. The chain uses TRBV12-3 or TRBV12-4 and TRBJ1-5; maybe TRBD1 (5 bases). Trimming removed 2 bases at V and 5 bases at J, with 7 bases between. CDR3 length: 13 residues. CDR3 amino acids: CASSLQGYQPQHF. DNA for the CDR3: TGTGCCAGCAGTTTACAGGGATATCAGCCCCAGCATTTT.

This clonotype was recorded many times. Because the library targeted alpha chains, this beta chain is an off-target read whose size means little. The chain is built from TRBV7-6 and TRBJ2-1; possible D gene TRBD1, 6 bases. This CDR3 has 14 residues. V shed 4 bases and J shed 6 bases, with 13 bases lying between them. Germline CDR1 is SGHVS and CDR2 is FNYEAQ. This CDR3 is CASSSTTGFNEQFF. CDR3 DNA sequence: TGTGCCAGCAGCTCCACGACAGGTTTCAATGAGCAGTTCTTC.

This clonotype came up many times. The library was prepared for alpha chains; this beta chain is a stray read, so its frequency means little. This chain links TRBV10-3 with TRBJ2-3; perhaps TRBD2 as D (5 bases). V dropped 0 bases and J dropped 3 bases, with 10 bases sitting between them. Germline V CDR1 and CDR2: ENHRY, SYGVKD. The CDR3 has 15 residues. CDR3 coding DNA: TGTGCCATCAGTGAGTCGAGTTGGGAGACAGATACGCAGTATTTT. Protein product: CAISESSWETDTQYF.

Many counts were recorded for this clonotype. This beta chain appears as a stray read in a library generated for alpha chains; its size is not informative. V is TRBV6-6 and J is TRBJ2-7; tentatively, D is TRBD2 (5 bases). Germline V gene lookup returns CDR1 MNHNY and CDR2 SVGAGI (reference sequence). Trimming took off 5 bases at V and 1 base at J, with 18 bases between the two ends. This CDR3 has 16 residues. Written as DNA, the CDR3 is TGTGCCAGCAGTACCCTCACGGGGTTCCAATCCTACGAGCAGTACTTC. Its translation is CASSTLTGFQSYEQYF.

This clonotype came up many times. This beta chain is an off-target read within a library intended for alpha chains, so its frequency means little. This chain joins TRBV15 and TRBJ1-2; 9 bases agree with TRBD1. This CDR3 spans 15 amino acids. V was pared by 9 bases and J by 8 bases, with 16 bases of the junction left unmatched. Germline loops: CDR1 LNHNV, CDR2 YYDKDF (reference sequence). CDR3: CATRGQGPVDRGYTF. The DNA for the CDR3 is TGTGCCACTCGTGGACAGGGGCCCGTCGATCGGGGCTACACCTTC.

At least ten counts were recorded for this clonotype. The library was built for alpha chains, so this beta chain is an off-target read and its size means little. V is TRBV12-3 or TRBV12-4 and J is TRBJ1-2; 9 nucleotides match TRBD1. The CDR3 sequence is 14 residues long. The V segment lost 5 bases and the J segment 8 bases; nucleotides outside the gene matches: 9. DNA of the CDR3: TGTGCCAGCAGTCCCTCACAGGGGGCGTCCGGCTACACCTTC. It specifies CASSPSQGASGYTF.

This clonotype showed up many times. This beta chain came through as a stray read in a library set up for alpha chains, and its size says little. The chain recombines TRBV10-3 with TRBJ1-3, with 9 bases fitting TRBD1. The CDR3 is 17 amino acids. Germline V lookup: CDR1 ENHRY, CDR2 SYGVKD. The junction had 5 bases not matched to a gene; V was cut back by 0 bases and J by 2 bases. The CDR3 nucleotides are TGTGCCATCAGTGAGTCCGGGACAGGGATTGCTGGAAACACCATATATTTT. This codes for CAISESGTGIAGNTIYF.

This clonotype was observed at least ten times. The library was built for alpha chains, so this beta chain is an off-target read and its size means little. V is TRBV6-5 and J is TRBJ2-3; D unclear. V lost 3 bases, J lost 1 base, and 14 bases lay in between. There are 16 residues in the CDR3. CDR1 and CDR2 from the germline V gene are MNHEY and SVGAGI. CDR3 in amino acids: CASSYSPPGGTDTQYF. Here the CDR3 DNA reads TGTGCCAGCAGTTATTCCCCGCCCGGCGGCACAGATACGCAGTATTTT.

Concerning this clonotype: Little can be read into the size of this beta chain, an off-target read in a library designed for alpha chains. The chain employs TRBV4-3 and TRBJ1-1, with 8 bases identical to TRBD1. The CDR3 sequence is 15 residues long. Germline V gene sequence: CDR1 LGHNA, CDR2 YSLEER. J was trimmed by 6 bases and V by 0 bases; bases with no gene match: 6. The chain's CDR3 is CASSQERQGAAEAFF. For the CDR3, the DNA is TGCGCCAGCAGCCAAGAAAGGCAGGGGGCCGCTGAAGCTTTCTTT.